The rows below give T cell receptor beta chains drawn from one sample of a study of cytomegalovirus exposure and HLA in healthy donors. TCRdb keeps only in-frame clones here, not all; method: immunoSEQ multiplex PCR. Altogether 100,000 to 120,000 clones are present, around four fifths being singletons, with the ten largest covering around 1.3%. What was sequenced was PBMCs. The origin of the receptors is a man aged 25 to 40 in good health and CMV-seronegative. The CDR3 runs from the conserved cysteine through the conserved F or W. A D gene is named only where the DNA matches it firmly. Size values are once, few and many counts, or a class for expanded clones, and some rows have none.

D gene	clone size	CDR3 length	J gene	V gene	CDR3 DNA	CDR3 protein
.	.	15	TRBJ2-7	TRBV27	TGTGCCAGCAGTTTAGGCGGCGGTGGGTCCTACGAGCAGTACTTC	CASSLGGGGSYEQYF
.	.	19	TRBJ2-3	TRBV29-1	TGCAGCGTTGCCGGTCTGCTAGCGGGTCCAGGGGGGGGCACAGATACGCAGTATTTT	CSVAGLLAGPGGGTDTQYF
.	once	11	TRBJ1-4	TRBV28	TGTGCCAGCAGGGCGCGGGAAAAACTGTTTTTT	CASRAREKLFF
.	few	18	TRBJ2-1	TRBV6-1	TGTGCCAGCAGTGACCCGACTACCGGGACAAACCGGGACAATGAGCAGTTCTTC	CASSDPTTGTNRDNEQFF
TRBD2	few	16	TRBJ2-7	TRBV4-3	TGCGCCAGCAGCCAAGGTCTAGCGGGGGGGACCTACGAGCAGTACTTC	CASSQGLAGGTYEQYF
.	.	14	TRBJ2-4	TRBV11-2	TGTGCCAGCAGACTTTCCCTAGCCAAAAACATTCAGTACTTC	CASRLSLAKNIQYF
TRBD1	.	15	TRBJ2-3	TRBV5-1	TGCGCCAGCAGCTTGGCGGGACAGGGATCAGATACGCAGTATTTT	CASSLAGQGSDTQYF
.	.	16	TRBJ1-4	TRBV18	TGTGCCAGCTCACAAACCTACGGGGATAGTAATGAAAAACTGTTTTTT	CASSQTYGDSNEKLFF
TRBD1	few	15	TRBJ2-7	TRBV28	TGTGCCGTACGGGGGGCGGGACAGGGGTCCTACGAGCAGTACTTC	CAVRGAGQGSYEQYF
.	.	16	TRBJ1-6	TRBV10-3	TGTGCCATCAGTGAGGCATCGGAGGGCTATAATTCACCCCTCCACTTT	CAISEASEGYNSPLHF
.	.	14	TRBJ1-2	TRBV5-4	TGTGCCAGCAGCTTGGCCTGGTCGGCAGGTGGCTACACCTTC	CASSLAWSAGGYTF
.	.	16	TRBJ2-4	TRBV14	TGTGCCAGCAGCCAAGAGAGAGGAGGACCCAAAAACATTCAGTACTTC	CASSQERGGPKNIQYF
TRBD2	.	17	TRBJ2-7	TRBV5-5	TGTGCCAGCAGCTTGGCGGTGGGTGCGGGGGTCCCCTACGAGCAGTACTTC	CASSLAVGAGVPYEQYF
.	.	13	TRBJ1-4	TRBV6-4	TGTGCCAGCAGGAGAACAACTAATGAAAAACTGTTTTTT	CASRRTTNEKLFF
.	.	15	TRBJ1-3	TRBV9	TGTGCCAGCAGCGCCGGGACTTTCTCTGGAAACACCATATATTTT	CASSAGTFSGNTIYF
TRBD1	.	15	TRBJ2-3	TRBV5-1	TGCGCCAGCAGCTTGGGGACAGGGGGCACAGATACGCAGTATTTT	CASSLGTGGTDTQYF
TRBD1	.	14	TRBJ1-4	TRBV6-1	TGTGCCAGCAAACAGGGGGCTCCAGATGAAAAACTGTTTTTT	CASKQGAPDEKLFF
TRBD1	once	15	TRBJ2-7	TRBV7-2	TGTGCCAGCAGCCGACAGACAGGGGGGGTCGACGAGCAGTACTTC	CASSRQTGGVDEQYF
TRBD1	.	14	TRBJ1-2	TRBV10-3	TGTGCCACCATCGAAGGGTACAGGGGCTATGGCTACACCTTC	CATIEGYRGYGYTF
TRBD2	.	15	TRBJ2-1	TRBV15	TGTGCCACCAGCAGGGATGCTAGCGGGTACAATGAGCAGTTCTTC	CATSRDASGYNEQFF
.	few	16	TRBJ2-3	TRBV18	TGTGCCAGCTCACCAATGCCGGGGAGGAGCACAGATACGCAGTATTTT	CASSPMPGRSTDTQYF
.	.	12	TRBJ2-7	TRBV6-1	TGTGCCAGCAGTGAAGCCCGGTCCGAGCAGTACTTC	CASSEARSEQYF
TRBD1	.	15	TRBJ2-5	TRBV7-2	TGTGCCAGCAGCCGTGACAGGGGTGTCCAAGAGACCCAGTACTTC	CASSRDRGVQETQYF
.	.	16	TRBJ2-5	TRBV21-1	TGTGCCAGCAGCAGCTATCCGGGACAGCCTCGAGAGACCCAGTACTTC	CASSSYPGQPRETQYF
TRBD2	.	14	TRBJ2-1	TRBV27	TGTGCCAGCAGGGGGACTAGCGCGAACCCTAAGCAGTTCTTC	CASRGTSANPKQFF
TRBD2	.	16	TRBJ2-3	TRBV9	TGTGCCAGCAGCGTAGACACTAGCGGGGTGGCAGATACGCAGTATTTT	CASSVDTSGVADTQYF
TRBD1	.	14	TRBJ1-2	TRBV18	TGTGCCAGCTCATCCGGGGACAGGGGTAATGGCTACACCTTC	CASSSGDRGNGYTF
.	.	13	TRBJ1-5	TRBV30	TGTGCCTGGAGTGTAGACAGGAATCAGCCCCAGCATTTT	CAWSVDRNQPQHF
.	.	13	TRBJ1-5	TRBV19	TGTGCCAGTAGTAGGGACATCAATCAGCCCCAGCATTTT	CASSRDINQPQHF
.	few	16	TRBJ1-5	TRBV19	TGTGCCAGTAGTATCATGGAGGGGATAAGCAATCAGCCCCAGCATTTT	CASSIMEGISNQPQHF
.	once	14	TRBJ2-7	TRBV9	TGTGCCAGCAGCGTAGGGGCGGGGACCTACGAGCAGTACTTC	CASSVGAGTYEQYF
.	.	16	TRBJ1-3	TRBV9	TGTGCCAGCAGCGTACACCGAGACGACACTGGAAACACCATATATTTT	CASSVHRDDTGNTIYF
.	once	16	TRBJ2-3	TRBV4-3	TGCGCCAGCAGCCATCGGGCCCATCAGGGGACAGATACGCAGTATTTT	CASSHRAHQGTDTQYF